This T cell receptor (beta chain) was captured in a study of cytomegalovirus exposure and HLA in healthy donors (dated by TCRdb to the late 2010s). About the investigation overall: An earlier analysis of roughly 500 of the donors reported roughly 300 Gb of sequence data and 100 million to 120 million unique TCR beta sequences obtained from approximately 180 million T cells. An early release covering roughly 600 HLA-typed donors comprised about 320 gigabases of sequencing data and around 80 million unique TCR sequences. Of the approximately 400 genotyped donors, 80% to 90% were placed in the genetic ancestry cluster associated with self-reported Caucasian donors. The aim of the study was to test whether cataloging public T cell receptors could identify signatures of past pathogen exposure. The study profiled the T cell repertoires of fewer than 850 subjects by immunosequencing and related them to cytomegalovirus serostatus. In addition to the first cohort of hundreds of subjects, a separate validation cohort of 120 different subjects was used. The study combined high-throughput TCR immunosequencing, statistical association of individual TCRs with disease status, and machine learning to predict cytomegalovirus infection status. To study patterns of TCR occurrence, a later analysis re-analyzed previously published TCR beta repertoires from 700 or so donors and added high-resolution HLA genotyping. In the later analysis, no new phenotypic data were used to find candidate immune exposures; instead, reliance was placed on TCR beta sequences and their occurrence across donors. In an earlier analysis of 587 of the donors, high-throughput TCR beta sequencing was used to judge whether each TCR beta V gene segment behaved as functional or pseudogenic. Donor age, sex, ethnicity and CMV serostatus were compiled together with the repertoire data. In a later genetic analysis, genome-wide SNP genotypes for about three fifths of the 666 donors were used, and that subset was treated as a discovery cohort. Every discovery cohort repertoire had been produced on one sequencing platform. HLA typing covered class I and class II loci at four-digit resolution. Typing coverage varied by locus: 629-630 donors for A, B, C, DRB1 and DQB1; roughly 520 for DQA1; around 610 for DPA1; approximately 490 for DPB1. Roughly 5 DR-DQ haplotypes were handled as single units for association and clustering, since linkage in the cohort was strong. On average, around 230,000 unique TCR beta nucleotide sequences were sequenced per donor among a few hundred genotyped donors of the cohort, with 15% to 20% of those sequences being non-productive. General findings and caveats noted by the study authors: Some IMGT-functional V segments, including TRBV6-2 and TRBV6-3, could not be distinguished by the 87-base-pair reads and were therefore excluded. In a later analysis, the rate of TCR association differed among HLA loci, with DRB1 alleles having the most associated TCRs and HLA-C alleles having the fewest. In a later analysis, HLA-associated TCR beta chains were found to be more clonally expanded and to have lower generation probabilities than equally common non-associated chains. The study listed 150 to 200 TCR beta chains as associated with cytomegalovirus. For the cohort, immune exposure information was limited to CMV serostatus. A later genetic analysis associated a missense DCLRE1C variant with V-gene and J-gene trimming of TCR beta chains, and an independent cohort replicated the association. In a later analysis, some 18,000 TCR beta sequences were associated with specific HLA alleles at a false discovery rate of 0.05. HLA typing was unavailable for some donors at each locus, so association tests used only the typed subset. A further reported finding was that TCR beta sequences accurately predicted the HLA-A and HLA-B alleles for most subjects in the first cohort. Linkage disequilibrium might explain the correlated functional status among segregating V segments, but an unknown experimental factor could not be ruled out. In this cohort, only TCR beta chains were sequenced, and detectable features were limited by the absence of alpha or paired-chain data. The earlier analysis of approximately 590 of the donors excluded about 16 rarely observed V segments, including chromosome 9 orphons, because counts were too low. Strong co-occurrence of HLA alleles, especially DR and DQ, made assigning TCR associations to individual alleles difficult. In a later genetic analysis, fewer N-insertions in productive TCRs were reported among donors in an Asian-associated ancestry cluster than the roughly 640-donor mean. The authors suggested that the approach could potentially be generalized to other disease states and immunological phenotypes. Most TCR sequences were seen in very few donors, while some public TCRs were found in many individuals. A cluster of highly shared sequence variants was judged likely to be a technical artifact of the sequencing pipeline. Most CMV-associated TCR beta chains appeared to be HLA-restricted in a later analysis, and the HLA associations seemed to be driven largely by CMV exposure. Sequencing depth was assumed to be roughly uniform across donors in the presence/absence analyses, though that assumption may not hold. Cytomegalovirus status was reported to be diagnosed by the classifier with high specificity and sensitivity in both the original and validation cohorts. A few of the identified cytomegalovirus-associated TCR beta chains were confirmed in vitro to be specific for cytomegalovirus antigens. Broadly in line with IMGT annotations, most TCR beta V segments showed up in productive rearrangements about 87% or about 30% of the time in an earlier analysis of several hundred of the donors. According to a later analysis, parvovirus B19, influenza, CMV and Epstein-Barr virus appeared linked to several top co-occurrence clusters.

Library generation was performed with the immunoSEQ multiplex PCR assay. The multiplex PCR relied on a mix of 60 forward primers for TCR Vbeta segments and 13 reverse primers for TCR Jbeta segments. The CDR3 region of rearranged TCR beta genes was amplified from genomic DNA by a multiplex PCR assay. The amplified TCR beta libraries were sequenced on the Illumina HiSeq System as 87-base-pair reads. Per the authors' processing: Across the 600 to 700 repertoires, a later analysis counted some 80 million unique TCR beta chains, approximately 10 million of which were shared by at least two donors. A nearest-neighbor algorithm error-corrected the raw reads and collapsed the reads into unique sequences, merging closely related sequences to remove PCR and sequencing errors. CDR3 sequences were aligned to IMGT reference sequences to assign V, D and J gene segments. For a sequence to be retained, at least a six-nucleotide match to both a V gene segment and a J gene segment was required. A rearrangement counted as productive if the CDR3 had no stop codons and remained in frame with V and J, and every other rearrangement counted as non-productive. Following IMGT convention, CDR3 was defined as the stretch from the second conserved V-encoded cysteine to the conserved J-encoded phenylalanine. The earlier analysis of some 600 of the donors excluded sequences that lacked an unambiguous match to a single V gene segment. In an earlier analysis of approximately 590 of the donors, V segments were called functional above 56.7% productive rearrangements and were called segregating when the between-donor standard deviation exceeded 5%. A statistical classification framework was built to diagnose cytomegalovirus status from the catalog of TCR beta chain sequences. A later analysis assigned V and J genes by comparing TCR nucleotide sequences with IMGT/GENE-DB human TR gene sequences. Using the TCRdist pipeline, a later analysis assigned CDR3 sequences along with most-parsimonious VDJ recombination scenarios. In a later analysis, each TCR beta chain was defined by its CDR3 amino acid sequence together with its V-gene family, and reads without a unique V-gene family were excluded. A later analysis removed 592 highly shared, low-generation-probability nucleotide sequences to deal with suspected cross-contamination and a sequencing artifact. A later analysis calculated a clonal expansion index for each public chain from normalized within-repertoire ranks of inferred template counts. In a later analysis, generation probabilities were computed with a VDJ recombination model fitted to out-of-frame rearrangements, and the resulting probabilities were checked against IGoR. In a later analysis, hypergeometric tests were used to score TCR-TCR, TCR-HLA and TCR-CMV co-occurrence, with a repertoire-size bias correction applied to TCR pairs. To estimate false discovery rates, a later analysis permuted the HLA or CMV assignments 20 times. In a later analysis, co-occurring TCRs were grouped using DBSCAN, and TCRdist sequence similarity was added for clustering within HLA-allele-positive subsets. For co-occurrence clustering, repertoires with fewer than 30,000 or more than 120,000 public chains were excluded, along with 5 or 6 repertoires with anomalous nucleotide sharing. The table comes from immuneACCESS by way of TCRdb, which keeps in-frame sequences with V and J called. Part of the clones is missing from these tables; in studies checked, under half for an unresolved V gene and the rest for unknown reasons. V, J and clone size are those of that table, while D and trimming were read from the DNA. The record for this sample contains fewer than 150,000 clones. The ten largest clones add up to approximately 1.9% of the sample.

Points on this clone: Its target antigen remains unknown.

The cohort comprised fewer than 700 healthy bone marrow donors. At the time of sampling, all cohort members were nominally healthy, though unrecorded immune exposures were likely present. The donor tested CMV seronegative, placing the donor among the 352 seronegative members of the cohort. A peripheral blood sample was provided by each donor, and peripheral blood mononuclear cells were used for TCR beta sequencing. Genomic DNA extraction from the blood cell samples was performed with the Qiagen DNeasy Blood Extraction Kit. Ends trimmed: V by 0 bases, J by 4 bases; bases unmatched to a gene: 6. The CDR3 starts with the cysteine, ends with the phenylalanine, and has 16 residues. The read is trimmed to its CDR3 DNA, 48 bases read in frame from base 1. Reading the germline V gene (reference sequence) gives CDR1 LNHNV and CDR2 YYDKDF.

The source material was PBMCs. The chain is made from TRBV15 and TRBJ1-3; the central 7 bases match TRBD1. This receptor was obtained from a woman aged 60-70 years in good health and CMV-seronegative. CDR3 loop: CATSRDSTGLGNTIYF. The DNA reads as follows: TGTGCCACCAGCAGAGATTCGACAGGGCTAGGAAACACCATATATTTT.